This T cell receptor beta chain was observed in a study of T cells in Graves' hyperthyroidism and ophthalmopathy. This clonotype was seen repeatedly, ten times or more. The antigen is unknown. Enrolled ophthalmopathy patients presented with a Clinical Activity Score of at least 3, a NOSPECS grade of at least 4, and disease duration under 3 months. Findings of the study overall: Blood also held most thyroid clonotypes expanded beyond 0.001.

CDR1 and CDR2 from the germline V gene are LNHDA and SQIVND (reference sequence). The CDR3 sequence is 18 residues long. J lost 2 bases, V lost 4 bases, and 11 bases had no gene match. RNA transcripts were the template for amplifying TCR beta CDR3 regions. RT-PCR in the first round (using the HTBI primer set) targeted the TCR CDR3. Via MiXCR, TCRdb re-called the multiplex PCR reads, giving one row per CDR3 protein. Here the sample spans about half a million distinct CDR3 sequences, around 22% being singletons. This sequence was found in a woman in her thirties with Graves' ophthalmopathy. The sequenced sample consisted of blood. The rearrangement links TRBV19 to TRBJ1-5, with 10 positions matching TRBD1. The CDR3 DNA follows: TGTGCCAGTAGTAGCCCCGGGACAGGGGTAAGGGGCAATCAGCCCCAGCATTTT. Its translation: CASSSPGTGVRGNQPQHF.